These 26 T cell receptor beta chains share one sample of origin, sequenced in a study of CD8+CD57+ T cells in acquired aplastic anemia (dated by TCRdb to between 2017 and 2018). TCRdb lists the instrument as Illumina HiSeq 2000. Genomic DNA served as template for TCR beta VDJ combination and CDR3 sequence profiling. In-frame beta chains were kept once TCRdb had trimmed the public reads at Q25 with fastp and called clones with MiXCR. Rows with a matching CDR3 protein are joined into one entry that keeps the most common DNA and genes. For this sample there are under 250,000 distinct CDR3 sequences; approximately 50% appear just once. Over 7.5% of the sample belongs to the ten largest clones. Patients chosen for sequencing had shown expansion of CD8+CD57+ cells by flow cytometry. Sample: sorted CD4+, CD8+, or CD8+CD57+ T cells (not recorded which) from PBMCs. These receptors were collected from a human donor with aplastic anemia.

This clonotype has a count of ten or more. In nucleotides, the CDR3 is TGCAGCGTTGAAGTAGGACCCTACGAGCAGTACTTC. This translates into CSVEVGPYEQYF. The chain employs TRBV29-1 and TRBJ2-7, with D unresolved. Trimming took 1 base from V and 2 from J, leaving 6 bases between them. Germline V gene lookup returns CDR1 SQVTM and CDR2 ANQGSEA. CDR3 length: 12 residues.

Ten or more counts support this clonotype. DNA for the CDR3: TGCAGTGCTAGGTTAGGGGGCAGGGACTATGGCTACACCTTC. Translating gives CSARLGGRDYGYTF. This chain links TRBV20-1 with TRBJ1-2; 7 bases map to TRBD1. The CDR3 loop spans 14 amino acids. The germline V gene has CDR1 DFQATT and CDR2 SNEGSKA (reference sequence). V lost 3 bases, J lost 3 bases, and 7 bases stayed unmatched.

This clonotype has a single count. The genes are TRBV5-4 and TRBJ2-5, with D maybe TRBD2 (7 bases). V was trimmed by 2 bases and J by 5 bases, leaving 16 bases between them. CDR3 length: 15 residues. Germline CDR1 is SGHNT and CDR2 is YYREEE (reference sequence). The CDR3 protein is CASSFSGGQGETQYF. The CDR3 DNA sequence: TGTGCCAGCAGCTTCTCCGGGGGGCAGGGGGAGACCCAGTACTTC.

The chain recombines TRBV25-1 with TRBJ1-4; 7 nucleotides line up with TRBD1. V was pared by 2 bases and J by 7 bases, with 7 bases of the junction left unmatched. Germline-derived CDR1 and CDR2 are MGHDK and SYGVNS. The CDR3 has 15 amino acids. CDR3 residues: CASSEGNRGSEKLFF. The CDR3, as DNA: TGTGCCAGCAGTGAAGGGAACAGGGGCTCTGAAAAACTGTTTTTT.

The chain is built from TRBV15 and TRBJ2-3, with D possibly matching TRBD1 (6 bases). CDR3 length: 15 residues. V was pared by 1 base and J by 1 base, with 9 bases between. In germline, CDR1 is LNHNV, CDR2 YYDKDF (reference sequence). CDR3 coding DNA: TGTGCCACCAGCAGAGTTGGACAGCGCACAGATACGCAGTATTTT. This codes for CATSRVGQRTDTQYF. The full variable domain, rest sourced from reference TRBV15 and TRBJ2-3, is DAMVIQNPRYQVTQFGKPVTLSCSQTLNHNVMYWYQQKSSQAPKLLFHYYDKDFNNEADTPDNFQSRRPNTSFCFLDIRSPGLGDTAMYLCATSRVGQRTDTQYFGPGTRLTVL.

The J gene is TRBJ2-5, the V gene TRBV24-1, with D unresolved. Germline CDR1 reads KGHDR; CDR2 reads SFDVKD. The ends were cut back, 6 bases at V and 5 bases at J, with 21 bases in the middle. The CDR3 covers 16 residues. CDR3 region: CATSPDWNNEQETQYF. CDR3 nucleotide sequence: TGTGCCACCAGTCCCGACTGGAACAATGAGCAGGAGACCCAGTACTTC.

The V call is TRBV2, the J call TRBJ1-6, with 9 bases lining up with TRBD1. The CDR3 is 15 amino acids. CDR1 is SNHLY, CDR2 FYNNEI, per germline. The trim removed 4 bases at V and 10 bases at J, leaving 8 bases unmatched. The CDR3 nucleotides are TGTGCCAGCAGTGCCGGGACAGGGATATTGTCACCCCTCCACTTT. It translates to CASSAGTGILSPLHF.

Only one count was recorded for this clonotype. A much larger clonotype is one base distant, so this may be a read error. The gene calls are TRBV6-5 and TRBJ1-2, with D perhaps TRBD1 (5 bases). Germline V gene sequence: CDR1 MNHEY, CDR2 SVGAGI. This CDR3 comprises 15 residues. The CDR3 here is CASSYSRGSDYGYAF. The CDR3 DNA is TGTGCCAGCAGTTACTCCCGGGGGAGTGACTATGGCTACGCCTTC.

This clonotype was observed a few times. The chain recombines TRBV27 with TRBJ1-5; a possible D gene is TRBD1 (5 bases). V was cut by 10 bases and J by 5 bases, with 21 bases left in between. The CDR3 length is 15 residues. Germline CDR1 and CDR2: MNHEY and SMNVEV (reference sequence). CDR3 DNA sequence: TGTGCCACCTCTCCTAACCGGGACGGACATCAGCCCCAGCATTTT. It translates to CATSPNRDGHQPQHF.

The chain joins TRBV20-1 to TRBJ2-3; D not certain. V lost 1 base, J lost 2 bases, and 4 bases lay in between. Germline V lookup: CDR1 DFQATT, CDR2 SNEGSKA (reference sequence). This CDR3 region has 12 residues. Here the CDR3 reads CSARAITDTQYF. CDR3 in DNA: TGCAGTGCTAGAGCGATCACAGATACGCAGTATTTT.

The V call is TRBV15, the J call TRBJ1-2; D gene uncertain. The ends were cut back, 3 bases at V and 1 base at J, with 9 bases in the middle. The CDR3 contains 14 residues. Germline V lookup: CDR1 LNHNV, CDR2 YYDKDF (reference sequence). The CDR3 coding sequence is TGTGCCACCAGCAGGGCCGGCCTTAACTATGGCTACACCTTC. Its protein is CATSRAGLNYGYTF.

This chain links TRBV12-3 or TRBV12-4 with TRBJ1-2, with a tentative D call TRBD1 (5 bases). V shed 5 bases and J shed 2 bases, with 9 bases lying between them. This CDR3 has 13 amino acids. CDR3: CASSQDINYGYTF. The CDR3 nucleotides read TGTGCCAGCAGTCAGGACATAAACTATGGCTACACCTTC.

The sample holds one count of this clonotype. The chain combines TRBV7-2 with TRBJ2-1, with D uncertain. This CDR3 is 16 amino acids long. Trimming stripped 3 bases from V and 2 bases from J, with 14 bases between. Germline lookup yields CDR1 SGHTA and CDR2 FQGNSA. In DNA, the CDR3 is TGTGCCAGCAGCTTCCGACTTAGCCAGACCTACAATGAGCAGTTCTTC. This gives the protein CASSFRLSQTYNEQFF.

This clonotype was seen at least ten times. This chain uses TRBV15 with TRBJ1-5, with D possibly being TRBD1 (6 bases). The CDR3 extends over 15 amino acids. Germline V gives CDR1 LNHNV, CDR2 YYDKDF (reference sequence). Trimming left V 1 base short and J 6 bases short, with 13 bases between. The CDR3 DNA follows: TGTGCCACCAGCAGAGGTAAACAGGGTCTTCAGCCCCAGCATTTT. Translated, it gives CATSRGKQGLQPQHF.

Worth noting for this clonotype: One base away lies a much larger clone, so this may be a sequencing read error. Because the CDR3 is missing its conserved closing phenylalanine or tryptophan, this is likely a read error. V is TRBV12-3 or TRBV12-4 and J is TRBJ1-5; D is unclear. The V end was cut by 3 bases, the J end by 4 bases, with 10 bases between. This CDR3 has 14 amino acids. CDR3 DNA sequence: TGTGCCAGCAGTTTTTTAGGAGTTAATCAGCCCCAGCATCTT. Residues: CASSFLGVNQPQHL.

This clonotype has ten or more counts. V usage is TRBV9 and J usage is TRBJ2-6; no firm D call. The CDR3 has 14 amino acids. V lost 3 bases and J lost 0, with 4 bases in between. Germline assignment: CDR1 SGDLS and CDR2 YYNGEE. Here the CDR3 DNA reads TGTGCCAGCAGCGGACGCTCTGGGGCCAACGTCCTGACTTTC. Protein product: CASSGRSGANVLTF.

The chain has TRBV11-3 and TRBJ1-5; no clear D. Germline-derived CDR1 and CDR2 are SGHNT and YENEEA. The CDR3 is made up of 15 amino acids. V shed 0 bases and J shed 2 bases, with 8 bases lying between them. DNA of the CDR3: TGTGCCAGCAGCTTAGACAGAAGGCGCAATCAGCCCCAGCATTTT. The encoded protein is CASSLDRRRNQPQHF.

Turning to this clonotype: One base away lies a much larger clone, so this may be a sequencing read error. CDR3 residues: CASSQTMTGAANEKLFF. For the CDR3, the DNA is TGCGCCAGCAGCCAAACAATGACAGGCGCAGCTAATGAAAAACTGTTTTTT. The chain joins TRBV4-3 to TRBJ1-4; possibly TRBD1 for D (6 bases). The germline V gene encodes CDR1 LGHNA and CDR2 YSLEER. Trimming removed 2 bases at V and 3 bases at J, with 16 bases between. The CDR3 spans 17 residues.

The chain recombines TRBV7-3 with TRBJ1-2; D is perhaps TRBD1 (6 bases). V was shortened by 5 bases and J by 7 bases, with 20 bases between the two germline ends. There are 15 residues in the CDR3. Germline V gene lookup returns CDR1 SGHTA and CDR2 FQGTGA. The CDR3, as DNA: TGTGCCAGCAGCCAGGACCCCGGGGGGGCGCTTGGCTACACCTTC. It is translated as CASSQDPGGALGYTF.

The chain carries TRBV10-2 and TRBJ1-5; 9 bases fit TRBD1. The CDR3 has 14 amino acids. Unmatched junction bases numbered 3, after V lost 6 bases and J lost 3 bases. Germline lookup yields CDR1 WSHSY and CDR2 SAAADI. CDR3 sequence: CASSWTGDNQPQHF. Here the CDR3 DNA reads TGCGCCAGCAGCTGGACAGGGGACAATCAGCCCCAGCATTTT.

On this clonotype: At one of its ends the junction is not consistent with the germline gene, which may arise from a read error. V gene TRBV5-1 combines with J gene TRBJ2-3; D is undetermined. The CDR3 is 14 amino acids. Germline lookup yields CDR1 SGHRS and CDR2 YFSETQ. The CDR3 coding sequence is TGTGCCAGCAGCGTAAGGGAACGCACAGATACGCAGTATTTT. This codes for CASSVRERTDTQYF.

This clonotype was detected ten times or more. V gene TRBV2 combines with J gene TRBJ1-4; 11 bases match TRBD1. Germline V gene data show CDR1 as SNHLY and CDR2 as FYNNEI. There are 18 residues in the CDR3. After removal of 7 bases from V and 5 bases from J, the junction contained 15 bases not matched to a gene. CDR3 residues: CASNYRGTGGMENEKLFF. The DNA for the CDR3 is TGTGCCAGCAATTACCGGGGGACAGGGGGGATGGAGAATGAAAAACTGTTTTTT.

This clonotype occurred many times. The V call is TRBV12-3 or TRBV12-4, the J call TRBJ1-1, with 9 bases that match TRBD1. V lost 5 bases to trimming and J lost 6 bases; unmatched junction nucleotides: 7. The CDR3 extends over 14 amino acids. The CDR3 protein is CASSGRQGGPEAFF. In DNA, the CDR3 is TGTGCCAGCAGTGGCAGACAGGGGGGCCCTGAAGCTTTCTTT.

This clonotype came up many times. The genes are TRBV24-1 and TRBJ1-5; no firm D call. V was clipped by 0 bases and J by 1 base, with 3 bases between them. The CDR3 has 14 amino acids. Germline CDR1 reads KGHDR; CDR2 reads SFDVKD. The CDR3 loop reads CATSDLDSNQPQHF. DNA of the CDR3: TGTGCCACCAGTGATTTGGACAGCAATCAGCCCCAGCATTTT.

In this sample, this clonotype turned up many times. The chain joins TRBV2 to TRBJ2-1; 8 nucleotides align to TRBD1. This CDR3 spans 11 amino acids. Germline lookup yields CDR1 SNHLY and CDR2 FYNNEI. CDR3 bases: TGTGGGACAGGGTCCTACAATGAGCAGTTCTTC. Translation: CGTGSYNEQFF.

This clonotype was observed at least ten times. The V gene is TRBV7-9, the J gene TRBJ1-1; weak D call: TRBD1 (6 bases). Germline V gives CDR1 SEHNR, CDR2 FQNEAQ (reference sequence). V shed 1 base and J shed 10 bases, with 13 bases lying between them. This CDR3 is 13 amino acids long. In DNA, the CDR3 is TGTGCCAGCAGCTTAGTAGGACAGCCCGCAGCTTTCTTT. The encoded protein is CASSLVGQPAAFF.